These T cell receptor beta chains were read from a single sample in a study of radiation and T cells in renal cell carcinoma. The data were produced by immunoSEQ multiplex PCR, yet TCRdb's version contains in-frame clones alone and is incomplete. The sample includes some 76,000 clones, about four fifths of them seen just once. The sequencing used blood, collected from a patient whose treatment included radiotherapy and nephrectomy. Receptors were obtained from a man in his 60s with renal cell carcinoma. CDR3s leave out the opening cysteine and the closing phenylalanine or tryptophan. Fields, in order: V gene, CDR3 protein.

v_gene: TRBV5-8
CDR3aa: ASSAGLAGGETQY

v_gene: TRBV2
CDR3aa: ASSERDGNDGYT

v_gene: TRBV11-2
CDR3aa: ASSPLGRRSSYEQY

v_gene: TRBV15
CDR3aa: ATSRAASGAQETQY

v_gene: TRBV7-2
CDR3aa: ASSLRGRGYEQY

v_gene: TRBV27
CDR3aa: ASGQRGGTEAF

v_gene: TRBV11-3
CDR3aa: ASSQGGGRDTGELF

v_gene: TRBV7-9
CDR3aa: ASSFAGTGAHEQY

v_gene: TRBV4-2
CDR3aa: ASSQAYRVSGYGYT

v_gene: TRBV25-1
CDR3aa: ASSRTGMGEAF

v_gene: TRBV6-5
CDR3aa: ASSYLQGRTQY

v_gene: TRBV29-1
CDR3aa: SVSAGGYEQY

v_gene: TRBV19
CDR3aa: ASSPGWLSGRRYEQY

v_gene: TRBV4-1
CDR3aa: ASSPGRLGLMNTEAF

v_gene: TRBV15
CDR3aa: ATSRDDQVRTNYGYT

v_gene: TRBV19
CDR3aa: ASSGGTGNTDTQY

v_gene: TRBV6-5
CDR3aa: ASSYAQGSPYEQY

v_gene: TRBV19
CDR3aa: ASSNTDTQY

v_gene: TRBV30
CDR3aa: ACKVAGGPYEQY

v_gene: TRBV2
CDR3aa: ASSEMASGRVGSYNEQF

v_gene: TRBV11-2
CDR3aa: ASSSLRGQGPDGYT

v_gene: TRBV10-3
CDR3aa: AIGRGGLNTGELF

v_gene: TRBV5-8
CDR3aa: VSSLGLGGETQY

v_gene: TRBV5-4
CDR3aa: ASSSRGGSATNEKLF

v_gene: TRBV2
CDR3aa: ASSGLAGGQFSYEQY

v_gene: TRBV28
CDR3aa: ASSRDRGGQEDYGYT

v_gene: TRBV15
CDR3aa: ATSRAEGFLETQY

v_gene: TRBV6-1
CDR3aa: ASSEGVLISYNEQF

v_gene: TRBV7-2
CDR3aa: ASSLGTNLRAQY

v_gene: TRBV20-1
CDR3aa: SARQLGQLF

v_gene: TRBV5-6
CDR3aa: ASSLFEGESD

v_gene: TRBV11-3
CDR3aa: ASSHTRGAEQF

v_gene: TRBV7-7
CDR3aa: ASSPGRRSTGELF

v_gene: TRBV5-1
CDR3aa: ASSITSGRRSYEQY

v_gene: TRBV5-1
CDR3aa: ASSLSSLPGGGYT

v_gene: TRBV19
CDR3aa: ASSVKGGSYEQY

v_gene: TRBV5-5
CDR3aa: ASSTVNRQPQH

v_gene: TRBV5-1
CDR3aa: ASSLDQGREQY

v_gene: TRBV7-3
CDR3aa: ASSLGPAGSYNEQF

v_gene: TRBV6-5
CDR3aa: ASSSATLFGYEQY

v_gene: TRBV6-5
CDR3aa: ASTPPRGGDTEAF

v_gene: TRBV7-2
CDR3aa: ASSHGSYEQY

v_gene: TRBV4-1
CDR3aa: ASSRTSGTGELF

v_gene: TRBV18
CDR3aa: ASSPEDRNEQF

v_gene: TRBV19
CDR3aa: ASTGRGEDTGELF

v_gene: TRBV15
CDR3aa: ATRSSGRSYEQY

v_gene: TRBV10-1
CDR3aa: ASSDPGQGRIDEQF

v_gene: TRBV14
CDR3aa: ASSRLDSAQSEAF

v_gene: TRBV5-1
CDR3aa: ASSLPGVQEKLF

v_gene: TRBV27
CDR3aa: ASRGTADQPQH

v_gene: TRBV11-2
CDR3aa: ASSLVQSTDTQY

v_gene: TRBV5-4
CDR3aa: ASSLGPPSDTQY

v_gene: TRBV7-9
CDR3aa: ASSLDWTKGTDTQY